The 20 T cell receptor beta chains in this list originate from one sample, sequenced in a study of OX40 agonist ivuxolimab in advanced cancers. Some clones are missing from TCRdb's copy, which holds only in-frame ones; the method was immunoSEQ multiplex PCR. The sample has over 70,000 clones, 90% seen once. Sequences were derived from CD4+ or CD8+ T cells sorted from blood, sampled in a trial of the OX40 agonist ivuxolimab. Source of these receptors: an adult with an advanced solid tumor such as melanoma, head and neck, liver or kidney cancer.

The CDR3 region has the DNA TGCGCCAGCAGCTCCTTAGCGGGAGCGGGAGAGACCCAGTACTTC. Translating gives CASSSLAGAGETQYF. The chain is built from TRBV5-1 and TRBJ2-5; 9 bases line up with TRBD2. The CDR3 contains 15 residues. The germline V gene encodes CDR1 SGHRS and CDR2 YFSETQ. J lost 4 bases, V lost 3 bases, and 7 bases had no gene match. Combining the CDR3 with reference TRBV5-1 and TRBJ2-5 gives the whole variable domain KAGVTQTPRYLIKTRGQQVTLSCSPISGHRSVSWYQQTPGQGLQFLFEYFSETQRNKGNFPGRFSGRQFSNSRSEMNVSTLELGDSALYLCASSSLAGAGETQYFGPGTRLLVL.

The chain employs TRBV18 and TRBJ2-7; TRBD2 agrees at 14 bases. Germline loops: CDR1 KGHSH, CDR2 LQKENI. The CDR3 contains 16 residues. The trim removed 3 bases at V and 2 bases at J, leaving 3 bases unmatched. The chain's CDR3 is CASSPEGLAGAYEQYF. DNA of the CDR3: TGTGCCAGCTCACCCGAGGGACTAGCGGGAGCCTACGAGCAGTACTTC.

This clone was counted once. The gene calls are TRBV29-1 and TRBJ1-2; D perhaps matches TRBD1 (6 bases). The CDR3 sequence is 13 residues long. Germline V gives CDR1 SQVTM, CDR2 ANQGSEA. Deletions cut 1 base from V and 7 bases from J, with 13 bases between. This CDR3 is CSVEVQGLSGYTF. CDR3 sequence (DNA): TGCAGCGTTGAAGTACAGGGACTCAGTGGCTACACCTTC.

This clone was detected only once. The genes are TRBV7-2 and TRBJ1-5; no clear D gene. The length of the CDR3 is 15 residues. Looked up from germline, CDR1 is SGHTA and CDR2 is FQGNSA. V lost 2 bases and J 0 bases, leaving 8 bases between the germline ends. CDR3 residues: CASSLKGNSNQPQHF. The CDR3 nucleotides read TGTGCCAGCAGCTTAAAAGGGAATAGCAATCAGCCCCAGCATTTT.

The chain employs TRBV6-1 and TRBJ2-5; unclear D gene. The CDR3 spans 14 residues. V gave up 6 bases and J gave up 5 bases, with 16 bases separating them. Germline CDR1 and CDR2: MNHNS and SASEGT. CDR3 nucleotide sequence: TGTGCCAGCAGGTTTTCTGAGGCCAGGGAGACCCAGTACTTC. Translation gives CASRFSEARETQYF.

The V and J genes are TRBV6-5 and TRBJ2-2, with D uncertain. Trimming removed 6 bases from V and 6 bases from J, with 5 bases in between. The germline gives CDR1 MNHEY, CDR2 SVGAGI. The CDR3 consists of 11 residues. The CDR3 coding sequence is TGTGCCAGCAGGGAACCCGGGGAGCTGTTTTTT. Protein sequence: CASREPGELFF.

This chain joins TRBV7-2 and TRBJ2-1, with 12 nucleotides matching TRBD2. V gave up 7 bases and J gave up 7 bases; unmatched junction bases: 8. This CDR3 is built from 15 residues. The germline V gene has CDR1 SGHTA and CDR2 FQGNSA. CDR3 nucleotides: TGTGCCAGCACCCTGGGGCTAGCGGGAGGGAATGAGCAGTTCTTC. It specifies CASTLGLAGGNEQFF.

With regard to this clone: The junction departs from the called germline gene at one end, perhaps through a read error. The rearrangement joins TRBV7-3 to TRBJ2-1, with 8 bases identical to TRBD2. Germline V gives CDR1 SGHTA, CDR2 FQGTGA. CDR3 length equals 14 residues. CDR3 sequence (DNA): TGTGCCAGCAGCCTCTCGGGACTAGATAATGAGCGGTTCTTC. Residues: CASSLSGLDNERFF.

The gene calls are TRBV9 and TRBJ2-3; D unresolved. The CDR3 totals 13 residues. V lost 7 bases to trimming and J lost 6 bases, with 15 bases between them. Per the germline V gene, CDR1 is SGDLS and CDR2 is YYNGEE. Here the CDR3 DNA reads TGTGCCAGCGCAGAGAGTAGGTTGGATACGCAGTATTTT. Residues: CASAESRLDTQYF.

The chain uses TRBV27 and TRBJ1-2; possibly TRBD1 for D (5 bases). Trimming stripped 4 bases from V and 8 bases from J, with 17 bases between. Germline values: CDR1 MNHEY, CDR2 SMNVEV (reference sequence). There are 14 residues in the CDR3. CDR3 nucleotide sequence: TGTGCCAGCAGTTGGACATCTAACCGGGCAGGCTACACCTTC. Translating it yields CASSWTSNRAGYTF.

The genes are TRBV27 and TRBJ2-5; D remains ambiguous. Germline CDR1 and CDR2: MNHEY and SMNVEV (reference sequence). Trimming shortened V by 5 bases and J by 4 bases, and 11 bases separated the two germline ends. This CDR3 region has 13 residues. In DNA, the CDR3 is TGTGCCAGCAGTCCGGACCAGGCAGAGACCCAGTACTTC. Protein sequence: CASSPDQAETQYF.

This clone has a single count. The chain employs TRBV10-3 and TRBJ2-3; D gene uncertain. Germline loops: CDR1 ENHRY, CDR2 SYGVKD. The CDR3 contains 15 residues. With 6 bases removed from V and 3 bases from J, the gap between germline ends came to 16 bases. The CDR3 DNA sequence: TGTGCCATCAGCGTAACGACCTCCCTAACAGATACGCAGTATTTT. Its protein product is CAISVTTSLTDTQYF.

V usage is TRBV2 and J usage is TRBJ1-5, with D perhaps matching TRBD1 (5 bases). Germline V lookup: CDR1 SNHLY, CDR2 FYNNEI. Trimming removed 6 bases from V and 0 bases from J, with 9 bases in between. The CDR3 has 14 residues. The CDR3: CASSWDRSNQPQHF. The CDR3 DNA follows: TGTGCCAGCAGCTGGGACCGTAGCAATCAGCCCCAGCATTTT. The whole variable domain, remainder taken from reference TRBV2 and TRBJ1-5, is EPEVTQTPSHQVTQMGQEVILRCVPISNHLYFYWYRQILGQKVEFLVSFYNNEISEKSEIFDDQFSVERPDGSNFTLKIRSTKLEDSAMYFCASSWDRSNQPQHFGDGTRLSIL.

This clone occurred a few times. The V and J genes are TRBV7-6 and TRBJ2-7, with a possible D match to TRBD1 (5 bases). The CDR3 spans 15 residues. V lost 2 bases to trimming and J lost 4 bases, with 15 bases between them. Germline V gene sequence: CDR1 SGHVS, CDR2 FNYEAQ. The DNA of the CDR3 is TGTGCCAGCAGCTTAAACTTGCCAGGGCCATACGAGCAGTACTTC. Translation gives CASSLNLPGPYEQYF.

This chain joins TRBV6-5 and TRBJ1-2; TRBD1 aligns across 8 bases. The V gene end was trimmed by 4 bases and the J gene end by 4 bases; junction bases not matched to a gene: 2. The length of the CDR3 is 13 residues. The germline gives CDR1 MNHEY, CDR2 SVGAGI. CDR3 amino acids: CASSSGQVYGYTF. The CDR3 DNA reads TGTGCCAGCAGTTCGGGACAGGTCTATGGCTACACCTTC.

The gene calls are TRBV11-1 and TRBJ1-2, with TRBD1 as a possible D gene (6 bases). There are 13 residues in the CDR3. Germline V gives CDR1 SGHAT, CDR2 FQDESV (reference sequence). Trimming stripped 5 bases from V and 4 bases from J, with 11 bases between. In DNA form, the CDR3 reads TGTGCCAGCAGCCAACAGACAGGCTATGGCTACACCTTC. It specifies CASSQQTGYGYTF.

The chain joins TRBV7-9 to TRBJ1-4, with TRBD1 matching 8 bases. CDR1 and CDR2 (germline): SEHNR, FQNEAQ (reference sequence). The CDR3 is 15 amino acids. V shed 7 bases and J 5 bases; nucleotides not matched to a gene: 9. In DNA form, the CDR3 reads TGTGCCAGCACGGGTGGGCCAGGGGGCAATGAAAAACTGTTTTTT. Translated, it gives CASTGGPGGNEKLFF.

The V and J genes are TRBV4-2 and TRBJ2-1; 7 nucleotides match TRBD2. Germline V gene sequence: CDR1 LGHNA, CDR2 YNFKEQ. Germline trimming cut 0 bases from V and 2 bases from J; bases unmatched to any gene: 7. CDR3 length: 17 residues. The CDR3 region is CASSQDYAGVTYNEQFF. The CDR3 DNA reads as TGTGCCAGCAGCCAAGATTATGCGGGAGTTACCTACAATGAGCAGTTCTTC.

This clone occurred a few times. J is TRBJ1-2 and V is TRBV21-1; the table gives TRBD1 as D, unverified against the DNA. TRBV21-1 is tagged as a pseudogene. CDR3 size: 15 residues. The CDR3 region has the DNA TGTGCCAGCAGCAAAGAAGGGGACAGGGCGTATGGCTACACCTTC. Translated: CASSKEGDRAYGYTF.

The rearrangement uses TRBV5-1 and TRBJ2-5; 8 positions agree with TRBD1. V shed 2 bases and J 5 bases; nucleotides not matched to a gene: 8. Germline-derived CDR1 and CDR2 are SGHRS and YFSETQ. The CDR3 is made up of 15 amino acids. The CDR3 DNA reads as TGCGCCAGCAGCTTTCTACCAGGGGGCGGTGAGACCCAGTACTTC. It specifies CASSFLPGGGETQYF.